The 8 T cell receptor beta chains in this list originate from one sample, sequenced in a study of cytomegalovirus exposure and HLA in healthy donors. TCRdb keeps only in-frame clones here, not all; method: immunoSEQ multiplex PCR. The repertoire consists of fewer than 250,000 clones, with less than 90% occurring once and the leading ten covering roughly 5.5%. The source material was PBMCs. All receptors derive from a young woman in good health and CMV-seronegative.

This chain connects TRBV19 to TRBJ2-3; perhaps TRBD2 as D (6 bases). From germline, CDR1 is LNHDA and CDR2 SQIVND (reference sequence). V was cut by 5 bases and J by 8 bases, with 14 bases left in between. The CDR3 length is 13 residues. The CDR3 DNA reads TGTGCCAGTAGTCTCGGGCCAGCGGGTACGCAGTATTTT. This codes for CASSLGPAGTQYF.

In this sample, this clone turned up many times. The identical CDR3 is also encoded by other nucleotide sequences in the sample. The chain carries TRBV6-5 and TRBJ1-5; D uncertain. V was clipped by 6 bases and J by 0 bases, with 6 bases between them. This CDR3 comprises 13 residues. Germline V gene data show CDR1 as MNHEY and CDR2 as SVGAGI. CDR3 DNA: TGTGCCAGCAGGTCCCATAGCAATCAGCCCCAGCATTTT. Its protein product is CASRSHSNQPQHF.

This chain joins TRBV5-1 and TRBJ2-7; TRBD1 matches 7 bases. Unmatched junction bases numbered 7, after V lost 4 bases and J lost 3 bases. Germline lookup yields CDR1 SGHRS and CDR2 YFSETQ. The CDR3 spans 14 residues. The CDR3 nucleotides read TGCGCCAGCAGCGCGGACAGGTCCCACTACGAGCAGTACTTC. The encoded protein is CASSADRSHYEQYF.

The chain employs TRBV6-1 and TRBJ1-1; D gene unclear. This CDR3 has 14 amino acids. Trimming removed 3 bases from V and 10 bases from J, with 18 bases in between. The germline V gene encodes CDR1 MNHNS and CDR2 SASEGT. The DNA for the CDR3 is TGTGCCAGCAGTGATAACCTGGGCGGGTGGTCAGCTTTCTTT. Translation gives CASSDNLGGWSAFF.

The chain has TRBV27 and TRBJ2-7, with D possibly matching TRBD1 (5 bases). V gave up 6 bases and J gave up 4 bases, with 19 bases separating them. CDR1 is MNHEY and CDR2 is SMNVEV in the germline V gene (reference sequence). The CDR3 consists of 15 residues. Here the CDR3 reads CASSPPGRVKYEQYF. The CDR3 DNA follows: TGTGCCAGCAGCCCCCCCGGCAGGGTTAAATACGAGCAGTACTTC.

This chain joins TRBV19 and TRBJ2-2, with a possible D match to TRBD1 (5 bases). The CDR3 consists of 14 residues. CDR1 is LNHDA, CDR2 SQIVND, per germline (reference sequence). V gave up 5 bases and J gave up 7 bases, with 14 bases separating them. The CDR3: CASSPSGKGGELFF. The CDR3 bases are TGTGCCAGTAGTCCCTCAGGGAAGGGCGGGGAGCTGTTTTTT.

This sequence joins TRBV5-1 and TRBJ2-7; 10 bases fit TRBD1. The trim removed 4 bases at V and 5 bases at J, leaving 6 bases unmatched. CDR3 length equals 14 residues. Germline lookup yields CDR1 SGHRS and CDR2 YFSETQ. CDR3 loop: CASSRQGAVDEQYF. In nucleotides, the CDR3 is TGCGCCAGCAGCCGACAGGGGGCGGTCGACGAGCAGTACTTC.

The chain links TRBV11-2 to TRBJ2-2, with D perhaps TRBD2 (5 bases). V was clipped by 1 base and J by 6 bases, with 9 bases between them. The CDR3 has 14 residues. Germline-derived CDR1 and CDR2 are SGHAT and FQNNGV. The CDR3 DNA follows: TGTGCCAGCAGCTTAGGAACGAGGGCCGGGGAGCTGTTTTTT. Translated, it gives CASSLGTRAGELFF.